A single sample gave rise to the 20 T cell receptor beta chains below, sequenced in a study of shared T cell receptors in the human thymus. Measured with immunoSEQ multiplex PCR; TCRdb has only the in-frame clones, and not every one. The sample records over 350,000 clones, just under 95% being singletons. Sequencing was performed on thymocytes. The receptors come from a human donor.

The CDR3 spells CASSVGERGTLMSEQFF. CDR3 in DNA: TGTGCCAGCAGCGTAGGGGAAAGGGGTACTCTTATGAGTGAGCAGTTCTTC. The chain employs TRBV9 and TRBJ2-1; possible D gene TRBD1, 5 bases. The germline gives CDR1 SGDLS, CDR2 YYNGEE. V lost 0 bases, J lost 9 bases, and 22 bases lay in between. This CDR3 contains 17 residues. Full variable domain (outside the CDR3, taken from reference TRBV9 and TRBJ2-1): DSGVTQTPKHLITATGQRVTLRCSPRSGDLSVYWYQQSLDQGLQFLIQYYNGEERAKGNILERFSAQQFPDLHSELNLSSLELGDSALYFCASSVGERGTLMSEQFFGPGTRLTVL.

DNA of the CDR3: TGTGCCAGCAGCTTAGGTTACCGTGGCTACACCTTC. This gives the protein CASSLGYRGYTF. The chain links TRBV11-3 to TRBJ1-2, with D unresolved. Germline-derived CDR1 and CDR2 are SGHNT and YENEEA. CDR3 length equals 12 residues. Trimming removed 1 base from V and 7 bases from J, with 7 bases in between.

The chain uses TRBV2 and TRBJ2-1, with 7 bases matching TRBD2. Germline V gene sequence: CDR1 SNHLY, CDR2 FYNNEI. This CDR3 is 16 amino acids long. The junction had 13 bases not matched to a gene; V was cut back by 7 bases and J by 4 bases. The chain's CDR3 is CASISPKGLFYNEQFF. CDR3 sequence (DNA): TGTGCCAGCATTTCACCGAAGGGACTATTTTACAATGAGCAGTTCTTC.

V is TRBV6-1 and J is TRBJ2-7, with D possibly being TRBD1 or TRBD2 (6 bases each). Trimming shortened V by 4 bases and J by 6 bases, and 10 bases separated the two germline ends. The CDR3 totals 12 residues. Germline V CDR1 and CDR2: MNHNS, SASEGT. The CDR3 bases are TGTGCCAGCAGTGTAGGGGGGATCGAGCAGTACTTC. Protein sequence: CASSVGGIEQYF.

CDR3 sequence reads: CASSQDMGLAGGPITYNEQFF. The CDR3 region has the DNA TGCGCCAGCAGCCAAGATATGGGACTAGCGGGAGGGCCTATAACCTACAATGAGCAGTTCTTC. The chain recombines TRBV4-1 with TRBJ2-1; 16 nucleotides line up with TRBD2. The length of the CDR3 is 21 residues. The germline V gene encodes CDR1 MGHRA and CDR2 YSYEKL. Losses at the gene ends were 0 bases for V and 2 bases for J; bases not matched to a gene: 10.

This clone has only one observation. This rearrangement joins TRBV6-1 to TRBJ1-5; D uncertain. V was clipped by 5 bases and J by 1 base, with 0 bases between them. The CDR3 length is 11 residues. From germline, CDR1 is MNHNS and CDR2 SASEGT. Here the CDR3 DNA reads TGTGCCAGCAGTAGCAATCAGCCCCAGCATTTT. Its translation is CASSSNQPQHF.

CDR3 residues: CASTLLAGGNEQFF. The CDR3 coding sequence is TGTGCCAGCACCCTCTTAGCGGGAGGCAATGAGCAGTTCTTC. The rearrangement links TRBV27 to TRBJ2-1; 10 bases align to TRBD2. Germline CDR1 and CDR2: MNHEY and SMNVEV (reference sequence). This CDR3 is 14 amino acids long. The J segment lost 6 bases and the V segment lost 7 bases, leaving 6 bases of the junction unmatched.

The V and J genes are TRBV4-1 and TRBJ2-1; 12 nucleotides agree with TRBD2. Germline V CDR1 and CDR2: MGHRA, YSYEKL. The CDR3 loop spans 16 amino acids. V was clipped by 1 base and J by 4 bases; unmatched bases: 2. The CDR3 sequence is CASSQASGRGYNEQFF. The CDR3 DNA follows: TGCGCCAGCAGCCAAGCTAGCGGGAGGGGTTACAATGAGCAGTTCTTC.

The rearrangement joins TRBV30 to TRBJ1-2; D remains unclear. This CDR3 is built from 16 residues. V was pared by 2 bases and J by 0 bases, with 16 bases between. The germline V gene has CDR1 GTSNPN and CDR2 SVGIG (reference sequence). CDR3 amino acids: CAWSPPRHLANYGYTF. The CDR3 DNA sequence: TGTGCCTGGAGTCCGCCGAGGCACCTAGCTAACTATGGCTACACCTTC.

V gene TRBV18 combines with J gene TRBJ2-1; 9 positions agree with TRBD2. Germline lookup yields CDR1 KGHSH and CDR2 LQKENI. V dropped 1 base and J dropped 6; count of bases not matched to a gene: 7. CDR3 length: 16 residues. The CDR3 loop is CASSPRGSGGPNEQFF. CDR3 sequence (DNA): TGTGCCAGCTCACCACGGGGTAGCGGGGGCCCCAATGAGCAGTTCTTC.

The rearrangement joins TRBV28 to TRBJ2-5; D gene ambiguous. The V gene's germline CDR1 is MDHEN and CDR2 SYDVKM. This CDR3 spans 17 amino acids. Trimming pared 5 bases from V and 6 bases from J, leaving 25 bases between. The CDR3 DNA sequence: TGTGCCAGCAGTCCAACCTCGCTGCTGGTAGGTTTCAAGACCCAGTACTTC. Amino acids: CASSPTSLLVGFKTQYF.

The chain carries TRBV28 and TRBJ2-3; D uncertain. CDR1 and CDR2 from the germline V gene are MDHEN and SYDVKM. There are 13 residues in the CDR3. Trimming cost V 7 bases and J 4 bases, with 12 bases left between them. The CDR3 spells CASTPRWADTQYF. For the CDR3, the DNA is TGTGCCAGCACCCCCAGGTGGGCAGATACGCAGTATTTT.

The V gene is TRBV7-9, the J gene TRBJ2-1, with D uncertain. Trimming took 0 bases from V and 8 from J, leaving 5 bases between them. Germline-derived CDR1 and CDR2 are SEHNR and FQNEAQ (reference sequence). The CDR3 is 12 residues long. The CDR3 bases are TGTGCCAGCAGCTTAGCGCTGGATGAGCAGTTCTTC. Amino acids: CASSLALDEQFF.

The chain uses TRBV7-9 and TRBJ2-3; 11 positions agree with TRBD2. CDR1 SEHNR and CDR2 FQNEAQ come from the germline V gene (reference sequence). The length of the CDR3 is 17 residues. J lost 4 bases, V lost 4 bases, and 10 bases had no gene match. The CDR3 region has the DNA TGTGCCAGCAGCTCCGGATCGGGACTAGCGGTCCCAGATACGCAGTATTTT. Protein sequence: CASSSGSGLAVPDTQYF.

The rearrangement uses TRBV19 and TRBJ1-1; D ambiguous. The CDR3 is 17 amino acids. V gave up 6 bases and J gave up 1 base, with 21 bases separating them. Germline assignment: CDR1 LNHDA and CDR2 SQIVND (reference sequence). The CDR3 loop reads CASSPEIFVEANTEAFF. CDR3 DNA: TGTGCCAGTAGCCCGGAGATTTTTGTTGAGGCGAACACTGAAGCTTTCTTT. Drawing the rest from reference TRBV19 and TRBJ1-1, the complete variable domain is DGGITQSPKYLFRKEGQNVTLSCEQNLNHDAMYWYRQDPGQGLRLIYYSQIVNDFQKGDIAEGYSVSREKKESFPLTVTSAQKNPTAFYLCASSPEIFVEANTEAFFGQGTRLTVV.

The CDR3 sequence: CASSPPGRTGELFF. In DNA, the CDR3 is TGTGCCAGCTCACCACCGGGGCGGACTGGGGAGCTGTTTTTT. The chain joins TRBV18 to TRBJ2-2; D might be TRBD1 or TRBD2, each matching 5 bases. V shed 0 bases and J shed 8 bases, with 10 bases lying between them. The CDR3 extends over 14 amino acids. CDR1 is KGHSH, CDR2 LQKENI, per germline.

The V and J genes are TRBV30 and TRBJ1-5; TRBD1 matches at 8 bases. Unmatched junction bases numbered 13, after V lost 0 bases and J lost 3 bases. Germline values: CDR1 GTSNPN, CDR2 SVGIG (reference sequence). This CDR3 has 18 residues. The CDR3 bases are TGTGCCTGGAGTGTACGTTCGTTCGACAGGGGACCCAATCAGCCCCAGCATTTT. This encodes CAWSVRSFDRGPNQPQHF.

This clone occurred once. The gene calls are TRBV5-8 and TRBJ1-4; D is undetermined. Germline V CDR1 and CDR2: SGHTS, YDEGEE. There are 15 residues in the CDR3. V was trimmed by 0 bases and J by 3 bases, leaving 9 bases between them. CDR3 residues: CASSLGRAANEKLFF. For the CDR3, the DNA is TGTGCCAGCAGCTTGGGCCGGGCCGCTAATGAAAAACTGTTTTTT.

This sequence joins TRBV18 and TRBJ2-1, with 10 bases identical to TRBD1. This CDR3 spans 17 amino acids. Per the germline V gene, CDR1 is KGHSH and CDR2 is LQKENI. V trimming: 6 bases; J trimming: 7 bases; junction bases outside the gene matches: 15. The CDR3 coding sequence is TGTGCCAGCTCCGCTCCCCCCCCGGGACAGGGGTTGAATGAGCAGTTCTTC. It yields the protein CASSAPPPGQGLNEQFF.

In the case of this clone: Other nucleotide sequences from this sample produce the same CDR3. The chain couples TRBV4-1 to TRBJ2-3; D may be TRBD2 (6 bases). Germline lookup yields CDR1 MGHRA and CDR2 YSYEKL. The CDR3 runs to 15 residues. Between the trimmed V and J ends, which lost 3 bases and 0 bases, there was a span of 10 bases. Here the CDR3 DNA reads TGCGCCAGCAGCCAGGGCGGGGCTAGCACAGATACGCAGTATTTT. It translates to CASSQGGASTDTQYF.